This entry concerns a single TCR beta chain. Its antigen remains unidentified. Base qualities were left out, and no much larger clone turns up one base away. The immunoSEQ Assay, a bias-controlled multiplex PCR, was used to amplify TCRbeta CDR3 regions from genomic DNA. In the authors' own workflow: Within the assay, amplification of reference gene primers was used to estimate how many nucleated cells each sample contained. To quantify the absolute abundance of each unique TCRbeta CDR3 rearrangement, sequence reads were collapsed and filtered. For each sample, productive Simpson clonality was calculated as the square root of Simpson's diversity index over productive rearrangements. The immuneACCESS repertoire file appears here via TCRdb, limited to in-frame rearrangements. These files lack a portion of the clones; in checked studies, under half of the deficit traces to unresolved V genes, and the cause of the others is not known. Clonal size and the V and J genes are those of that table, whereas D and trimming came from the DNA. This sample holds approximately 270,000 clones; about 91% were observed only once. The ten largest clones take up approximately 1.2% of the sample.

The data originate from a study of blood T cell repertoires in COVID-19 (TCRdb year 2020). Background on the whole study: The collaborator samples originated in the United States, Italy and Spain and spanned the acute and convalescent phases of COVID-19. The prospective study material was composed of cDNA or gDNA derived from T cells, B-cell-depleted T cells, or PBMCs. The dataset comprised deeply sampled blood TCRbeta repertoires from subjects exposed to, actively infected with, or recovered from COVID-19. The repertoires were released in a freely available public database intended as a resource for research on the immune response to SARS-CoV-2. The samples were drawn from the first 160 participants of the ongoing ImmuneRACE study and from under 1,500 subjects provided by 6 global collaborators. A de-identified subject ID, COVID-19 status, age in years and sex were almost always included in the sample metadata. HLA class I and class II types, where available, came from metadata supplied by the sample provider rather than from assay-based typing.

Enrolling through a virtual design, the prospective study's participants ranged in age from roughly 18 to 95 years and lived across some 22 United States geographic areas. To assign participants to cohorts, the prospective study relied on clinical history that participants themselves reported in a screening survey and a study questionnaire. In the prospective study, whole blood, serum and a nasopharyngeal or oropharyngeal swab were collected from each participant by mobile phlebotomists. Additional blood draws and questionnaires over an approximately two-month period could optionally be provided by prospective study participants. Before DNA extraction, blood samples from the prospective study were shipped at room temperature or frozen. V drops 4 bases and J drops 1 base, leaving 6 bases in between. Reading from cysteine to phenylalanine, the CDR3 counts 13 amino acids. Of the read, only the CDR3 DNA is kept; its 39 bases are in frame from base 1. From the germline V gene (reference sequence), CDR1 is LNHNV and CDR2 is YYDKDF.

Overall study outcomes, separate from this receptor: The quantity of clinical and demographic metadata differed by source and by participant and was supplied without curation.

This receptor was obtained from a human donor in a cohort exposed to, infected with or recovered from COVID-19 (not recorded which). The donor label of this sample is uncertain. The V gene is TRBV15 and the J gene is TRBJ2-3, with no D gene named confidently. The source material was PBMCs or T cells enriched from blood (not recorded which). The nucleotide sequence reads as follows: TGTGCCACCAGCAAAACGGGCACAGATACGCAGTATTTT. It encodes CATSKTGTDTQYF. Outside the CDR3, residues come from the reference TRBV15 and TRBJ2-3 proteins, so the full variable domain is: DAMVIQNPRYQVTQFGKPVTLSCSQTLNHNVMYWYQQKSSQAPKLLFHYYDKDFNNEADTPDNFQSRRPNTSFCFLDIRSPGLGDTAMYLCATSKTGTDTQYFGPGTRLTVL.